This T cell receptor (beta chain) was captured in a study of OX40 agonist ivuxolimab in advanced cancers. The study's findings and limits: At doses 0.1 to 3.0 mg/kg, CD4+ and CD8+ clones expanded.

With V trimmed by 4 bases and J by 8 bases, 13 bases remained unmatched. CDR1 and CDR2 from the germline V gene are SNHLY and FYNNEI. The CDR3 sequence is 17 residues long. Points on this clone: Its matching antigen is unknown.

The data were produced by immunoSEQ multiplex PCR, yet TCRdb's version contains in-frame clones alone and is incomplete. This table holds around 95,000 clones, approximately 93% found once. The chain is built from TRBV2 and TRBJ2-1; 11 bases align to TRBD2. Sequencing used CD4+ or CD8+ T cells sorted from blood, obtained in a trial of the OX40 agonist ivuxolimab. The clonotype originates from an adult with an advanced solid tumor such as melanoma, head and neck, liver or kidney cancer. CDR3 sequence: CASSGFASGRNEYEQFF. The CDR3 bases are TGTGCCAGCAGTGGTTTTGCTAGCGGGAGGAATGAGTATGAGCAGTTCTTC.